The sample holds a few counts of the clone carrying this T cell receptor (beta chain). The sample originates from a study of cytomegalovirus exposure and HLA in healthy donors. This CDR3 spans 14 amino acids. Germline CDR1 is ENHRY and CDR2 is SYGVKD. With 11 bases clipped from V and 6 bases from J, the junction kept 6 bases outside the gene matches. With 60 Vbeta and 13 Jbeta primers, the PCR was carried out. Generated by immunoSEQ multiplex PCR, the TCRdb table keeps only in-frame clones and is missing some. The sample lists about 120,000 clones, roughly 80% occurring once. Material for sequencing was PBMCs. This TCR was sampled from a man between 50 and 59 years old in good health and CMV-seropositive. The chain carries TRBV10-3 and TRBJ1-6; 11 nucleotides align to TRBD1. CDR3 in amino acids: CAVRGTGGNSPLHF. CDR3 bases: TGTGCCGTCCGGGGGACAGGGGGTAATTCACCCCTCCACTTT.